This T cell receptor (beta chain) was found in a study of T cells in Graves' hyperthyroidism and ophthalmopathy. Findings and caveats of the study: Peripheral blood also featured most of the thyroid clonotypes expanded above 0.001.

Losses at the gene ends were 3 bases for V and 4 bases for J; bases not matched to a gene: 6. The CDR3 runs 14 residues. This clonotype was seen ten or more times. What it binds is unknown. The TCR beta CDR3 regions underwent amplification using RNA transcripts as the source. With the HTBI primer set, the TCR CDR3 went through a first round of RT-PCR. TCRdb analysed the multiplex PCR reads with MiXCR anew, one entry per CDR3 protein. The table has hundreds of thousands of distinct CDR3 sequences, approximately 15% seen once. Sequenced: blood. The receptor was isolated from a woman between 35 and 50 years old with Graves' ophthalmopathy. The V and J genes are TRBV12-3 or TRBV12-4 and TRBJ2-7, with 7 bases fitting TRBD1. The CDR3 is CASSFKGAQYEQYF. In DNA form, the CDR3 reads TGTGCCAGCAGTTTCAAGGGGGCGCAGTACGAGCAGTACTTC.